The 16 T cell receptor beta chains reported below all come from one sample, sequenced in a study of Graves' ophthalmopathy and Graves' hyperthyroidism. TCR beta CDR3 regions were amplified from RNA transcripts. After a first-round RT-PCR with HTBI primers, a second-round multiplex PCR was run. Each CDR3 protein is one row after TCRdb ran MiXCR on the multiplex PCR reads. The sample carries hundreds of thousands of distinct CDR3 sequences, about 20% recorded once. Sequences were obtained from peripheral blood. These receptors were obtained from a woman under 30 with stable Graves' hyperthyroidism. Some clones in this sample may be carry-over from other donors' samples.

This clonotype has ten or more counts. The J gene is TRBJ1-1, the V gene TRBV6-1, with TRBD1 as a possible D gene (6 bases). V was clipped by 6 bases and J by 4 bases, with 15 bases between them. CDR1 MNHNS and CDR2 SASEGT come from the germline V gene. This CDR3 region has 14 residues. This CDR3 is CASRLGQGGTEAFF. CDR3 coding DNA: TGTGCCAGCAGACTGGGACAAGGGGGCACTGAAGCTTTCTTT.

This clonotype was counted many times. The CDR3 sequence: CASSPLRGEWPETQYF. The CDR3 region has the DNA TGTGCCAGCAGCCCCCTGCGGGGGGAGTGGCCGGAGACCCAGTACTTC. J is TRBJ2-5 and V is TRBV6-1; 8 bases line up with TRBD2. The V gene's germline CDR1 is MNHNS and CDR2 SASEGT. The CDR3 totals 16 residues. The ends lost 6 bases at V and 5 bases at J; junction bases unmatched: 14.

The DNA for the CDR3 is TGTGCCAGCAGTGCCGTCCTGACTAGCGGGAACGAGCAGTACGTC. As protein: CASSAVLTSGNEQYV. The chain has TRBV27 and TRBJ2-7; 11 bases agree with TRBD2. This CDR3 comprises 15 residues. The trim removed 5 bases at V and 5 bases at J, leaving 8 bases unmatched. Germline V lookup: CDR1 MNHEY, CDR2 SMNVEV (reference sequence).

This clonotype was detected many times. The gene calls are TRBV20-1 and TRBJ2-7; D might be TRBD2 (6 bases). Germline CDR1 DFQATT, CDR2 SNEGSKA (reference sequence). V was pared by 3 bases and J by 0 bases, with 12 bases between. The CDR3 consists of 14 residues. CDR3 nucleotides: TGCAGTGCTAGGAGGGCGGGGAGCTCCTACGAGCAGTACTTC. It encodes CSARRAGSSYEQYF.

V and J are TRBV5-1 and TRBJ1-3; perhaps TRBD1 as D (6 bases). The V gene's germline CDR1 is SGHRS and CDR2 YFSETQ. The CDR3 sequence is 16 residues long. Trimming shortened V by 0 bases and J by 2 bases, and 12 bases separated the two germline ends. CDR3 region: CASSLGSGAPGNTIYF. Here the CDR3 DNA reads TGCGCCAGCAGCTTGGGGTCAGGGGCCCCTGGAAACACCATATATTTT.

In this sample, this clonotype turned up many times. This chain links TRBV19 with TRBJ1-2; 7 bases are shared with TRBD1. Germline V gene lookup returns CDR1 LNHDA and CDR2 SQIVND (reference sequence). There are 13 residues in the CDR3. The junction had 6 bases not matched to a gene; V was cut back by 6 bases and J by 5 bases. CDR3 sequence reads: CASREQGRYGYTF. The CDR3 nucleotides read TGTGCCAGTAGGGAACAGGGGAGGTATGGCTACACCTTC.

This clonotype was counted between two and nine times. This chain connects TRBV20-1 to TRBJ1-2, with 7 bases identical to TRBD1. CDR1 and CDR2 from the germline V gene are DFQATT and SNEGSKA (reference sequence). The V segment lost 6 bases and the J segment 5 bases; nucleotides outside the gene matches: 9. This CDR3 contains 13 residues. This CDR3 is CSALGQTAYGYTF. CDR3 nucleotides: TGCAGTGCCTTGGGACAGACCGCATATGGCTACACCTTC.

This clonotype was detected ten times or more. The chain links TRBV19 to TRBJ2-7; TRBD1 aligns across 7 bases. Germline CDR1 reads LNHDA; CDR2 reads SQIVND (reference sequence). The CDR3 is made up of 14 amino acids. Losses at the gene ends were 5 bases for V and 3 bases for J; bases not matched to a gene: 7. The CDR3 region is CASSSGTVGYEQYF. CDR3 bases: TGTGCCAGTAGTTCCGGGACAGTGGGCTACGAGCAGTACTTC.

The table lists this clonotype with many counts. The rearrangement uses TRBV6-1 and TRBJ2-5; 8 nucleotides align to TRBD2. This CDR3 comprises 13 residues. Looked up from germline, CDR1 is MNHNS and CDR2 is SASEGT. The V and J ends lost 8 bases and 1 base, in that order; junction bases with no gene match: 3. Here the CDR3 DNA reads TGTGCCAGCCGGGGGGGCCTCCAAGAGACCCAGTACTTC. This translates into CASRGGLQETQYF.

The gene calls are TRBV12-3 or TRBV12-4 and TRBJ1-2, with D unresolved. CDR3 length: 12 amino acids. Trimming took off 5 bases at V and 8 bases at J, with 12 bases between the two ends. CDR3 coding DNA: TGTGCCAGCAGTGACGATTCTTGGGGCTACACCTTC. Translating gives CASSDDSWGYTF.

This clonotype was found many times. The J gene is TRBJ2-5, the V gene TRBV25-1, with TRBD2 matching over 12 bases. CDR3 size: 14 residues. The ends lost 3 bases at V and 7 bases at J; junction bases unmatched: 3. Germline loops: CDR1 MGHDK, CDR2 SYGVNS. CDR3 DNA: TGTGCCAGCAGTGACCCGGGACTAGCGGGGACCCAGTACTTC. Its protein product is CASSDPGLAGTQYF.

The sample holds many counts of this clonotype. The chain employs TRBV9 and TRBJ2-5; D is perhaps TRBD1 (6 bases). Germline V gene data show CDR1 as SGDLS and CDR2 as YYNGEE. This CDR3 comprises 16 residues. V was cut by 0 bases and J by 2 bases, with 14 bases left in between. The CDR3 bases are TGTGCCAGCAGCGTAGGGAGAACAGGGCCTCAAGAGACCCAGTACTTC. Encoded protein: CASSVGRTGPQETQYF.

In its sample, this clonotype was seen many times. The J gene is TRBJ1-6, the V gene TRBV6-2 or TRBV6-3; TRBD1 might be the D (5 bases). The CDR3 is 14 amino acids. Trimming shortened V by 6 bases and J by 14 bases, and 20 bases separated the two germline ends. CDR1 and CDR2 from the germline V gene are MNHEY and SVGEGT. The CDR3 is CASRPEVGGRALHF. The CDR3 nucleotides read TGTGCCAGCAGACCGGAGGTTGGGGGACGAGCCCTCCACTTT.

This clonotype was observed at least ten times. The CDR3 nucleotides are TGTGCCAGCAGCTCTTACGCCGGGACTAGCGGGTCATCGAACACCGGGGAGCTGTTTTTT. Translated, it gives CASSSYAGTSGSSNTGELFF. This chain uses TRBV7-1 with TRBJ2-2, with 12 bases identical to TRBD2. Being an ORF, TRBV7-1 has a function that is uncertain. The CDR3 extends over 20 amino acids. The trim removed 3 bases at V and 0 bases at J, leaving 11 bases unmatched.

This clonotype was seen many times. V usage is TRBV6-1 and J usage is TRBJ2-2, with 7 bases lining up with TRBD2. The ends lost 7 bases at V and 6 bases at J; junction bases unmatched: 8. CDR1 is MNHNS and CDR2 is SASEGT in the germline V gene. CDR3 length equals 14 residues. The CDR3 spells CASTNGGRAGELFF. The DNA for the CDR3 is TGTGCCAGCACAAACGGTGGGAGGGCCGGGGAGCTGTTTTTT.

This clonotype was recorded a few times. CDR3 nucleotide sequence: TGCAGTGCTAGAGATGTGCAACGCGAGCAGTACTTC. It yields the protein CSARDVQREQYF. The rearrangement uses TRBV20-1 and TRBJ2-7, with D uncertain. The CDR3 is 12 residues long. V was pared by 0 bases and J by 6 bases, with 9 bases between. The germline V gene encodes CDR1 DFQATT and CDR2 SNEGSKA (reference sequence).